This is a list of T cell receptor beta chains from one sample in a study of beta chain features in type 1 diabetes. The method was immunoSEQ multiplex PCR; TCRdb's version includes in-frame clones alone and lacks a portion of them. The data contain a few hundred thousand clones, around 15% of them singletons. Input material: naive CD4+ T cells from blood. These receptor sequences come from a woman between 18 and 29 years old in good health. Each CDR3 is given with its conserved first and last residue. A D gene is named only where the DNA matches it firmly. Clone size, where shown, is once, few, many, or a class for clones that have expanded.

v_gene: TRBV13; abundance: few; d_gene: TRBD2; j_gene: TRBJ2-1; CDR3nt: TGTGCCAGCCTATCGATTAGCGGGAGTAGGGAGCAGTTCTTC; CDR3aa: CASLSISGSREQFF
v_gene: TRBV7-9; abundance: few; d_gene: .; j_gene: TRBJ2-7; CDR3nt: TGTGCCAGCAGCCAATTACAGGGTACTGGCGAGCAGTACTTC; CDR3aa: CASSQLQGTGEQYF
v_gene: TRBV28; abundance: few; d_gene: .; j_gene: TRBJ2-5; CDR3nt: TGTGCCAGCAGTTTATCAGCAGGGCAAGAGACCCAGTACTTC; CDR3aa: CASSLSAGQETQYF
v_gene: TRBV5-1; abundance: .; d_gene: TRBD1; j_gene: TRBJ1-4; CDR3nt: TGCGCCAGCAGCTTGCCAGGGGGCTCGACTAATGAAAAACTGTTTTTT; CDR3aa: CASSLPGGSTNEKLFF
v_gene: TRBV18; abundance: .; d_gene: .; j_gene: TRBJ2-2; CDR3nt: TGTGCCAGCTCACCCGGACAGCACACCGGGGAGCTGTTTTTT; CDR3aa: CASSPGQHTGELFF
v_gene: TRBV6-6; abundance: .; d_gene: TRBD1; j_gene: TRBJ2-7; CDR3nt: TGTGCCAGCAGTCAGGGACAGGGGAAACCCTACGAGCAGTACTTC; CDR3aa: CASSQGQGKPYEQYF
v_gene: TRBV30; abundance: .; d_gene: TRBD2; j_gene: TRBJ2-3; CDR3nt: TGTGCCTGGACCCCGTCTAGCGGGAGAACAGATACGCAGTATTTT; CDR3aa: CAWTPSSGRTDTQYF
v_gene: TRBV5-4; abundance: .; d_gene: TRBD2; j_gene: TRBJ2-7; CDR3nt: TGTGCCAGCAGCCCAACCGCGGGAGGCAGGTACGAGCAGTACTTC; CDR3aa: CASSPTAGGRYEQYF
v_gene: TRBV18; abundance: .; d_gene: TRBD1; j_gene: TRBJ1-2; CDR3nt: TGTGCCAGCTCAACCGGGACAGATTATGGCTACACCTTC; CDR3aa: CASSTGTDYGYTF
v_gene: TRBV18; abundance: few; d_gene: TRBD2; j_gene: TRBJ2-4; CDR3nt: TGTGCCAGCTCACCACCGGGACTAGCGGAATCAAAAAACATTCAGTACTTC; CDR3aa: CASSPPGLAESKNIQYF
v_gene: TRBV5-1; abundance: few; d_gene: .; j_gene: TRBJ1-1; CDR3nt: TGCGCCAGCAGCCCAAGAGCTTTGAACACTGAAGCTTTCTTT; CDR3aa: CASSPRALNTEAFF
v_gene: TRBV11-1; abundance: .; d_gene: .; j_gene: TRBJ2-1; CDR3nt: TGTGCCAGCAGCCGTGGGTGGGAGAATGAGCAGTTCTTC; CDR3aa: CASSRGWENEQFF
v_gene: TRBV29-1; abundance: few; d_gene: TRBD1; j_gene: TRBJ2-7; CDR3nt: TGCAGCGTTGGGTCCCCAGGGGGCATTTACGAGCAGTACTTC; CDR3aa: CSVGSPGGIYEQYF
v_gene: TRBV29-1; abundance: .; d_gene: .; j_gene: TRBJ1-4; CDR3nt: TGCAGCGTGACTATCCGAGCAACTAATGAAAAACTGTTTTTT; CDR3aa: CSVTIRATNEKLFF
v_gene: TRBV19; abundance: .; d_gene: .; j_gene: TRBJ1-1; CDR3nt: TGTGCCAGTAGTATTTCCCGAGGAACTGAAGCTTTCTTT; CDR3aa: CASSISRGTEAFF
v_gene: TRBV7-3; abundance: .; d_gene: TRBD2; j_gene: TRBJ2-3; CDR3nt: TGTGCCAGCAGCCCCAGCGGGAGGACAGATACGCAGTATTTT; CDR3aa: CASSPSGRTDTQYF
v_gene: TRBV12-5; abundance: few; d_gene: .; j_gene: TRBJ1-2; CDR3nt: TGTGCTAGCGGGGGTAACAACTATGGCTACACCTTC; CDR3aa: CASGGNNYGYTF
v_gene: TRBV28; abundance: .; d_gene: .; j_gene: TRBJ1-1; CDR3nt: TGTGCCAGCACCCTGGGAGGGGACACTGAAGCTTTCTTT; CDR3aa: CASTLGGDTEAFF
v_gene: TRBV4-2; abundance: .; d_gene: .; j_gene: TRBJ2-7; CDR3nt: TGTGCCAGCAGCCTAGGACTTACATCAGGCATAGGTTCTTGGGACTACGAGCAGTACTTC; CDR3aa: CASSLGLTSGIGSWDYEQYF
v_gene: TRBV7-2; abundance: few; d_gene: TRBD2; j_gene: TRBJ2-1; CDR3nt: TGTGCCAGCAGCCGCGAGGGACTAGCGGACAATGAGCAGTTCTTC; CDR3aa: CASSREGLADNEQFF
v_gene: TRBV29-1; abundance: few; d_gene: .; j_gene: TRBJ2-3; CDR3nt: TGCAGCGTTGAAGATGATAGCGGCTACACAGATACGCAGTATTTT; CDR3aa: CSVEDDSGYTDTQYF
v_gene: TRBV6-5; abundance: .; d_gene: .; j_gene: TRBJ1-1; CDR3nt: TGTGCCAGCAGTTATAGTGCGTTGAACACTGAAGCTTTCTTT; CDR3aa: CASSYSALNTEAFF
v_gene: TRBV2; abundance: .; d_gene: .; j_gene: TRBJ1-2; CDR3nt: TGTGCCAGCAGTGTCTCCCAGAACTATGGCTACACCTTC; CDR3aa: CASSVSQNYGYTF
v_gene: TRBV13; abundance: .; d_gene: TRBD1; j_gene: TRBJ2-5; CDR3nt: TGTGCCAGCAGCTCTCCGGGACAGGGCCTAGAGACCCAGTACTTC; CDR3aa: CASSSPGQGLETQYF
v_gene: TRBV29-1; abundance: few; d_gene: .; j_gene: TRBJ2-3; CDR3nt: TGCAGCGGGGCCCCGGGAGCCGGCGCAGATACGCAGTATTTT; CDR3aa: CSGAPGAGADTQYF
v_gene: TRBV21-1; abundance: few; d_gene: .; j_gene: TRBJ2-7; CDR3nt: TGTGCCAGCAGGGGGGGACAGGGGACATCCTACGAGCAGTACTTC; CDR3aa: CASRGGQGTSYEQYF
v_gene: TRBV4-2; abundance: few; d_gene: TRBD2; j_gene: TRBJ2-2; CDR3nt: TGTGCCAGCAGCCAGACTAGCGGGAACACCGGGGAGCTGTTTTTT; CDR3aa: CASSQTSGNTGELFF
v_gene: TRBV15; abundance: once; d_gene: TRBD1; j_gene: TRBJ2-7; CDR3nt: TGTGCCACCAGCAGAGGCCGGGACAGGACCTACGAGCAGTACTTC; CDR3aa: CATSRGRDRTYEQYF
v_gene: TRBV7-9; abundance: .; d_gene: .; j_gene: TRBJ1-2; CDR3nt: TGTGCCAGCAGGATCGGGGGGGCTGATCGCTACACCTTC; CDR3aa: CASRIGGADRYTF
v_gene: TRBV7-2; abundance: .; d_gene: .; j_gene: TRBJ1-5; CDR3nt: TGTGCCAGCAGCCCGTGGGACACCGGTGGATACCCCCAGCATTTT; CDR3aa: CASSPWDTGGYPQHF
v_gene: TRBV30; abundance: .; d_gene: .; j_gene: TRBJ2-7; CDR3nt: TGTGCCTGGGGACTCAGAGGGGGAAAGCAGTACTTC; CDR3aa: CAWGLRGGKQYF
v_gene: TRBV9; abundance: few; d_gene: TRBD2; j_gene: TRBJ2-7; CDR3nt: TGTGCCAGCAGCAAGGGACTAGCGGGAGACCGCCACGAGCAGTACTTC; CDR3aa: CASSKGLAGDRHEQYF
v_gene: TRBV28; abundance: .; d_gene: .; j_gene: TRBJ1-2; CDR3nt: TGTGCCAGCAGTCAGATGATCAGGGGCTACACCTTC; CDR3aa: CASSQMIRGYTF
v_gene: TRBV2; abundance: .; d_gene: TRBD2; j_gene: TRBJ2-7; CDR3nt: TGTGCCAGCAGTCGAACTAGCGGGAGGGGGTACGAGCAGTACTTC; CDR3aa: CASSRTSGRGYEQYF
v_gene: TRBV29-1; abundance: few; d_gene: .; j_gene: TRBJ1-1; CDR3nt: TGCAGCGTAAACCAATTCGGCGGGAACACTGAAGCTTTCTTT; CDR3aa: CSVNQFGGNTEAFF